This TCR beta chain was captured by sequencing in a study of blood T cell repertoires in COVID-19. The wider study: The study drew acute and convalescent COVID-19 samples from the United States, Italy and Spain. Sources were T cells, B-cell-depleted T cells, or PBMCs; the material itself was cDNA or gDNA.

Seattle patient enrollment occurred during active infection, with longitudinal follow-up thereafter. Authors' processing steps: Reference gene primer amplification yielded estimated nucleated cell counts. Generated by immunoSEQ multiplex PCR, the TCRdb table keeps only in-frame clones and is missing some. V, J and clone size are taken as reported in that table, and D and trimming were inferred from the DNA itself. The sample has some 260,000 clones; around 88% are singletons. CDR3 length: 18 residues. CDR1 and CDR2 (germline): SGHDN, FVKESK. Trimming stripped 0 bases from V and 1 base from J, with 18 bases between.

This chain links TRBV14 with TRBJ2-5; a weak D match, TRBD1 (6 bases). The clonotype was recovered from a woman aged 25-40 years with COVID-19, enrolled during active disease. Sample: peripheral blood. The CDR3 sequence is CASSQDSADRPFQETQYF. The CDR3 DNA is TGTGCCAGCAGCCAAGATTCGGCAGACAGGCCCTTCCAAGAGACCCAGTACTTC.